The clone carrying this T cell receptor (beta chain) was recorded at least ten times. Its antigen is undetermined. This record belongs to a study of T cell repertoires in cytomegalovirus infection. Study observations and caveats: Across the ex vivo response, the dominant clonotypes were HLA-C-restricted CMV-specific TCR beta clonotypes.

Between the trimmed V and J ends, which lost 3 bases and 5 bases, there was a span of 16 bases. This CDR3 spans 15 amino acids. Germline CDR1 and CDR2: SGHTA and FQGNSA. From the reads, TCRdb called clonotypes with MiXCR, one entry per CDR3 protein. Here the sample spans hundreds of thousands of distinct CDR3 sequences, roughly a tenth being singletons. The sequencing sample was made of PBMCs. The TCR comes from a human donor in good health (CMV status not recorded). Some clones in this sample may be carry-over from other donors' samples. V usage is TRBV7-2 and J usage is TRBJ2-5, with D possibly TRBD2 on 6 matching bases. CDR3 sequence (DNA): TGTGCCAGCAGCTTGCGGGGTTCGGCCCTGGAGACCCAGTACTTC. Residues: CASSLRGSALETQYF.